This T cell receptor beta chain derives from a study of spatial heterogeneity in lung cancer. Study at large: Matched bulk RNA-seq yielded a T cell transcriptional module score. Counts of TCR transcripts in tumor regions correlated strongly with that score.

TCRdb re-derived calls from the 5' RACE reads in MiXCR, one entry per CDR3 protein. Of around 11,000 distinct CDR3 sequences in the sample, about 8% are singletons; the top ten hold about 20%. The CDR3 extends over 18 amino acids. CDR1 is SGHRS, CDR2 YFSETQ, per germline. J was trimmed by 2 bases and V by 3 bases; bases with no gene match: 10. Time point given: sample taken at primary tumor resection. The input material, whole RNA from tumor, nontumor lung or frozen PBMC, was sequenced unsorted. Regarding the study as a whole: One measure, the expanded intratumoral alpha and beta TCR count, tracked tumor mutation counts. Sequencing reached an estimated coverage of tumor T cells that was only roughly 7% for alpha chains and more than 12% for beta chains. Nonsynonymous mutations, ubiquitous and regional, were tracked respectively by counts of ubiquitous and regional expanded TCRs.

This clonotype was detected ten times or more. As yet, its antigen is unknown. The rearrangement links TRBV5-1 to TRBJ1-6; 8 nucleotides line up with TRBD1. Sequences were derived from lung tumor tissue, sampled at surgery. The clonotype was recovered from a female donor with early-stage non-small cell lung cancer. The CDR3 sequence is CASSSQIPQGAYNSPLHF. The CDR3 DNA reads as TGCGCCAGCAGCTCCCAGATACCACAGGGGGCCTATAATTCACCCCTCCACTTT.